This T cell receptor (beta chain) was retrieved from a study of neurological immune-mediated disorders. CDR1 and CDR2 from the germline V gene are SGHRS and YFSETQ. V lost 0 bases and J lost 9, with 10 bases in between. The CDR3 extends over 14 amino acids. The study's findings and limits: A possible signature appeared as one related-CDR3 cluster, in which phylogenetic grouping placed the repertoires of 18 of 34 multiple sclerosis patients. No expanded-clone CDR3 amino acid sequence recurred across subjects, suggesting private TCR-beta repertoires.

This clonotype has at least ten counts. Its antigen remains unknown. 5'RACE with 10-nucleotide random UMIs produced the cDNA. TCRdb redid the calling of the 5' RACE reads with MiXCR, one entry per CDR3 protein. The repertoire has about 50,000 distinct CDR3 sequences, about 5% of them found once; the top ten carry about 1.3%. Sequencing input: CD4+ T cells from blood. V is TRBV5-1 and J is TRBJ1-6; no reliable D call. The TCR sequence derives from a woman aged 18-35 years with multiple sclerosis. The CDR3 DNA reads TGCGCCAGCAGCTTGGAGGATTTCGGTTCACCCCTCCACTTT. This codes for CASSLEDFGSPLHF.